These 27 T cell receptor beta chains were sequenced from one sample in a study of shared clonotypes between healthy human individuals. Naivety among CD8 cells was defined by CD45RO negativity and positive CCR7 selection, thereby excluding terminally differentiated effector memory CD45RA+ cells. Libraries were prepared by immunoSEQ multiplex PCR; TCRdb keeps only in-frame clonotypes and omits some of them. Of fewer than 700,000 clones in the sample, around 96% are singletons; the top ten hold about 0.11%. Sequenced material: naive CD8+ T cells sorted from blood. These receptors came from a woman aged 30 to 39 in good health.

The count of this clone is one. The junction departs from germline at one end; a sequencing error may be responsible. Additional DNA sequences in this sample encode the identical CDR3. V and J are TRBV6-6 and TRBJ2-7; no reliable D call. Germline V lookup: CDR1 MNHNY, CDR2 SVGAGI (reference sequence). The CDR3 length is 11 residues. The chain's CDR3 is CASGPSYEQYF. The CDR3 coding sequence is TGTGCCAGCGGGCCATCCTACGAGCAGTATTTC.

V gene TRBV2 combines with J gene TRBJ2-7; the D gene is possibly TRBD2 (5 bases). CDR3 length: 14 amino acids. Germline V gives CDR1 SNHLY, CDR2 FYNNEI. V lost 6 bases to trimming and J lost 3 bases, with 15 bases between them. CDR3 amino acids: CASSAAWEFYEQYF. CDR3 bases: TGTGCCAGCAGCGCTGCCTGGGAGTTCTACGAGCAGTACTTC.

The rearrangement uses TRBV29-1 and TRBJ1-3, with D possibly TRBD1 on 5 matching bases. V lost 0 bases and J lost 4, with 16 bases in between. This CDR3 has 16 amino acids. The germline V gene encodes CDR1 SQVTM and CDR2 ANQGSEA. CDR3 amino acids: CSVEDRVRGEGNTIYF. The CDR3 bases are TGCAGCGTTGAAGATAGAGTCCGAGGGGAAGGAAACACCATATATTTT.

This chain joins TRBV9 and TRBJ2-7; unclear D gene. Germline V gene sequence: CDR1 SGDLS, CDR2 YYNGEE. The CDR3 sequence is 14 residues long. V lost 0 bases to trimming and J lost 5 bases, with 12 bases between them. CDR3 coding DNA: TGTGCCAGCAGCGTAGGTCTTACGGTTGACGAGCAGTACTTC. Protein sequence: CASSVGLTVDEQYF.

The chain's CDR3 is CASSWPSGNNEQFF. The CDR3 bases are TGTGCCAGCAGCTGGCCTAGCGGCAACAATGAGCAGTTCTTC. This rearrangement joins TRBV11-2 to TRBJ2-1; 7 bases line up with TRBD2. V shed 4 bases and J 5 bases; nucleotides not matched to a gene: 5. The CDR3 contains 14 residues. CDR1 SGHAT and CDR2 FQNNGV come from the germline V gene.

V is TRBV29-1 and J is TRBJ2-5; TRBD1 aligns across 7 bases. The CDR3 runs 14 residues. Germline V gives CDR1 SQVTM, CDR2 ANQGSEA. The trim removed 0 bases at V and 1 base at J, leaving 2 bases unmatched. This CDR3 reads CSVEDRDSQETQYF. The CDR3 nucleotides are TGCAGCGTTGAAGACAGGGACAGCCAAGAGACCCAGTACTTC.

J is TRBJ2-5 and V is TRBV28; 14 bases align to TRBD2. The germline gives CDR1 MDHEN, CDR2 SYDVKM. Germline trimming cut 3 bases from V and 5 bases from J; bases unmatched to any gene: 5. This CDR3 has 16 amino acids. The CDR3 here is CASSLGLAGVRETQYF. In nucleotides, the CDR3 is TGTGCCAGCAGTTTGGGACTAGCGGGAGTACGGGAGACCCAGTACTTC.

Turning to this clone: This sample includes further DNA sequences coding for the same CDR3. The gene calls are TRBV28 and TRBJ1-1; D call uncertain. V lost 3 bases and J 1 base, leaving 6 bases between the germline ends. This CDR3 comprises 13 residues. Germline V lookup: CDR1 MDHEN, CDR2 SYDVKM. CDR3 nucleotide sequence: TGTGCCAGCAGTTTCCCTGGGAACACTGAAGCTTTCTTT. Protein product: CASSFPGNTEAFF.

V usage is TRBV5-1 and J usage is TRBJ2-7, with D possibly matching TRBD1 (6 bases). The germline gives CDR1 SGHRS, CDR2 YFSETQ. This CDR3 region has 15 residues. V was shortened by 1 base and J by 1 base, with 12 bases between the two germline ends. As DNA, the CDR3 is TGCGCCAGCAGCTTGACATCACAGGGATCCTACGAGCAGTACTTC. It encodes CASSLTSQGSYEQYF.

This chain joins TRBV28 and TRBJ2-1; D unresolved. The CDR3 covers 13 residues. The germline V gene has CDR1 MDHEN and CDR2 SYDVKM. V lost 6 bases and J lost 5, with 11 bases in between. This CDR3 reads CASSKDNDNEQFF. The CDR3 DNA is TGTGCCAGCAGCAAAGACAACGACAATGAGCAGTTCTTC.

The CDR3 DNA sequence: TGTGCCAGCAGCCTCATGACCGGGACAGGGGGGATGAATGAGCAGTTCTTC. Its translation is CASSLMTGTGGMNEQFF. The chain carries TRBV14 and TRBJ2-1, with TRBD1 matching over 11 bases. Germline trimming cut 4 bases from V and 7 bases from J; bases unmatched to any gene: 12. The CDR3 spans 17 residues. In germline, CDR1 is SGHDN, CDR2 FVKESK.

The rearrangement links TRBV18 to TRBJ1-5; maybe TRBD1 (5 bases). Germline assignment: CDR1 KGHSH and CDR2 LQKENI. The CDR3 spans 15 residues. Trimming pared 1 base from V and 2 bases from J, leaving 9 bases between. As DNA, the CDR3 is TGTGCCAGCTCACCACGGGGCCCGGGCAATCAGCCCCAGCATTTT. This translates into CASSPRGPGNQPQHF.

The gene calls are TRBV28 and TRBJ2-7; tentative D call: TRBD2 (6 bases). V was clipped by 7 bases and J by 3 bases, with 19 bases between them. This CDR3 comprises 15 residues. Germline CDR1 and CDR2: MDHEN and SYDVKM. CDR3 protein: CASIPGGSTYYEQYF. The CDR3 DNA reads TGTGCCAGCATCCCCGGGGGTTCTACCTACTACGAGCAGTACTTC.

CDR3 in amino acids: CATLGTSAQETQYF. In DNA form, the CDR3 reads TGTGCCACACTTGGGACTAGCGCACAAGAGACCCAGTACTTC. This chain uses TRBV10-3 with TRBJ2-5, with 10 nucleotides matching TRBD2. The ends lost 10 bases at V and 2 bases at J; junction bases unmatched: 7. The germline gives CDR1 ENHRY, CDR2 SYGVKD. The CDR3 has 14 amino acids.

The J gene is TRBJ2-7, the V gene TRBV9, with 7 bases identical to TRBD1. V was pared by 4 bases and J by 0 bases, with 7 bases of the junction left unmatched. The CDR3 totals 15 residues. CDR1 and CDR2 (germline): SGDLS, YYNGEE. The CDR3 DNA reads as TGTGCCAGCAGCCTCCAGGGACAGAGCTCCTACGAGCAGTACTTC. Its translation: CASSLQGQSSYEQYF.

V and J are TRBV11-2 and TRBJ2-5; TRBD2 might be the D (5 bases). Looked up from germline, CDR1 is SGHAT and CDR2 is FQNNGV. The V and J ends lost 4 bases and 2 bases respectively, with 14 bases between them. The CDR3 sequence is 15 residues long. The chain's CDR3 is CASSSGWGGQETQYF. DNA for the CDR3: TGTGCCAGCAGCTCGGGGTGGGGTGGGCAAGAGACCCAGTACTTC.

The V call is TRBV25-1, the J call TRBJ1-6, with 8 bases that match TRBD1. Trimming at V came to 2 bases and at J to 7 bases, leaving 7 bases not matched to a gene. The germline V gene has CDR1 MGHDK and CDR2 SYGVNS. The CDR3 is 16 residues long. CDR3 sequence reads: CASSEEGDRPNSPLHF. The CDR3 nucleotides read TGTGCCAGCAGTGAAGAAGGGGACAGGCCCAATTCACCCCTCCACTTT. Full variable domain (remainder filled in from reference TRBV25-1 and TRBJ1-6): EADIYQTPRYLVIGTGKKITLECSQTMGHDKMYWYQQDPGMELHLIHYSYGVNSTEKGDLSSESTVSRIRTEHFPLTLESARPSHTSQYLCASSEEGDRPNSPLHFGNGTRLTVT.

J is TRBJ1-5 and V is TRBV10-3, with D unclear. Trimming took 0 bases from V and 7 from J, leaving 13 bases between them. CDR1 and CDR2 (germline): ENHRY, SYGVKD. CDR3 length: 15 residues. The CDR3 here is CAISESAQTVQPQHF. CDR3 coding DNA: TGTGCCATCAGTGAGTCGGCGCAAACGGTCCAGCCCCAGCATTTT.

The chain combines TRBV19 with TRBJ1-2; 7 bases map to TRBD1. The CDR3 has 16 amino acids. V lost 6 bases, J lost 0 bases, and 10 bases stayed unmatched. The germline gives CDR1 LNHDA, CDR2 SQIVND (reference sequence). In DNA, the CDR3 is TGTGCCAGTAGAGAAGGTCACAGGGGAGCTAACTATGGCTACACCTTC. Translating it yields CASREGHRGANYGYTF.

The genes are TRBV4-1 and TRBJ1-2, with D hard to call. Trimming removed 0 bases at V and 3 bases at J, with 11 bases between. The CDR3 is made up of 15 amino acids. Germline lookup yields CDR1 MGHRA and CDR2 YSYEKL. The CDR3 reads CASSQEVRTDYGYTF. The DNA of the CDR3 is TGCGCCAGCAGCCAAGAAGTTCGGACGGACTATGGCTACACCTTC.

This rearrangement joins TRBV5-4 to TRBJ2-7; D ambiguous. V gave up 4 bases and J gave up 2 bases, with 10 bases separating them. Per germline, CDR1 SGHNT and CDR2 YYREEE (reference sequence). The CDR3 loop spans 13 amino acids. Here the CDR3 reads CASSPTPTYEQYF. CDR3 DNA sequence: TGTGCCAGCAGCCCCACCCCTACCTACGAGCAGTACTTC.

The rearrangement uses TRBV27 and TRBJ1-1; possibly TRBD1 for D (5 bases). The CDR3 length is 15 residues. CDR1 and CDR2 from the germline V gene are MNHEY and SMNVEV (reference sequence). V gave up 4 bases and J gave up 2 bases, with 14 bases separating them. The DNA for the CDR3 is TGTGCCAGCAGTTCGGGGGTAAGGGGAAACACTGAAGCTTTCTTT. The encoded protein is CASSSGVRGNTEAFF.

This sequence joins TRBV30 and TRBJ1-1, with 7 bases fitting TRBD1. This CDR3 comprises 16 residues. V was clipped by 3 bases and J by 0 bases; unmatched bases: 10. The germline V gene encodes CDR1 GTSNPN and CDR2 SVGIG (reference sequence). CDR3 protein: CAWSTGQPVMNTEAFF. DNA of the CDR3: TGTGCCTGGAGCACGGGACAGCCTGTGATGAACACTGAAGCTTTCTTT.

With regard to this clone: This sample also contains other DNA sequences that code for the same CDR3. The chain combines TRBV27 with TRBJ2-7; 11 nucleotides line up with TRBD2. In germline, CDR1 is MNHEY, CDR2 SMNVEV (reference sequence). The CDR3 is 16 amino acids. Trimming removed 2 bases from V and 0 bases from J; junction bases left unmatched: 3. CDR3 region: CASSLVLAGGSYEQYF. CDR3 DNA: TGTGCCAGCAGTTTAGTCCTAGCGGGAGGCTCCTACGAGCAGTACTTC.

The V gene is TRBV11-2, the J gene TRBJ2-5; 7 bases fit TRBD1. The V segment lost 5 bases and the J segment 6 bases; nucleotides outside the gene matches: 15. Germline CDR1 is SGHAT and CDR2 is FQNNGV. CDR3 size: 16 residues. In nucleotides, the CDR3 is TGTGCCAGCAGCACCAGTCCCGGGACAGCGGTCCAGACCCAGTACTTC. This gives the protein CASSTSPGTAVQTQYF.

This CDR3 is CASSLVSGNTEAFF. The CDR3 DNA reads TGTGCCAGCAGCTTAGTTTCTGGAAACACTGAAGCTTTCTTT. The chain combines TRBV7-8 with TRBJ1-1; no clear D. This CDR3 is built from 14 residues. Trimming cost V 1 base and J 2 bases, with 8 bases left between them. Germline V gene sequence: CDR1 SGHVS, CDR2 FQNEAQ. The full variable domain, with the rest looked up from reference TRBV7-8 and TRBJ1-1, is GAGVSQSPRYKVAKRGQDVALRCDPISGHVSLFWYQQALGQGPEFLTYFQNEAQLDKSGLPSDRFFAERPEGSVSTLKIQRTQQEDSAVYLCASSLVSGNTEAFFGQGTRLTVV.

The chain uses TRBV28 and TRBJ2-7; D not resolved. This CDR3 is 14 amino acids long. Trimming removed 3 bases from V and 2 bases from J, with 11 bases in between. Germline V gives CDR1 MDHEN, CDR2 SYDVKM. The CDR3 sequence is CASSFSPPAYEQYF. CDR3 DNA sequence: TGTGCCAGCAGTTTTTCGCCCCCGGCCTACGAGCAGTACTTC.